The entry that follows covers one T cell receptor beta chain sequence. This CDR3 has 11 residues. Germline CDR1 reads SGHTA; CDR2 reads FQGNSA. Trimming stripped 2 bases from V and 9 bases from J, with 5 bases between. The data stem from a study of T cells in Graves' hyperthyroidism and ophthalmopathy. RNA transcripts served as the template for amplifying TCR beta CDR3 regions. First-round RT-PCR with HTBI primers amplified the TCR CDR3 region. TCRdb processed the multiplex PCR reads anew with MiXCR; each CDR3 protein has one entry. The table includes about 610,000 distinct CDR3 sequences, 16% detected once.

This rearrangement joins TRBV7-2 to TRBJ2-1; D not certain. The TCR was taken from a woman between 40 and 55 years old with Graves' ophthalmopathy. The specimen sequenced was blood. DNA of the CDR3: TGTGCCAGCAGCTTATTAAGTGAGCAGTTCTTC. Protein product: CASSLLSEQFF.